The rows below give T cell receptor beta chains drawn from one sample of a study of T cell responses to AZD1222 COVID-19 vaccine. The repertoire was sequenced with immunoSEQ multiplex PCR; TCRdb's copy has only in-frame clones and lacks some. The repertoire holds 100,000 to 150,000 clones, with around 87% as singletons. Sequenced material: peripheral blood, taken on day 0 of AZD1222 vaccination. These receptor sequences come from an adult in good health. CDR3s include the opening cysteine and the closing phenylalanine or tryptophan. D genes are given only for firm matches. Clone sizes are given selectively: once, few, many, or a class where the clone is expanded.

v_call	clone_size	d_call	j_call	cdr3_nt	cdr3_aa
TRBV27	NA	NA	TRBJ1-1	TGTGCCAGCAGTTTATCAGGGTTTGGCACTGAAGCTTTCTTT	CASSLSGFGTEAFF
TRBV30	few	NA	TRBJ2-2	TGTGCCTGGGCCGCTCTTTTCTCAGGGAACACCGGGGAGCTGTTTTTT	CAWAALFSGNTGELFF
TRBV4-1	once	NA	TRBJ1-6	TGCGCCAGCAGCCAAGATCCGGGGGGTATTTCACCCCTCCACTTT	CASSQDPGGISPLHF
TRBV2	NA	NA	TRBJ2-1	TGTGCCAGCAGATATATGAGTGAGCAGTTCTTC	CASRYMSEQFF
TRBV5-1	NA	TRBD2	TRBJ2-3	TGCGCCAGCAGCTTGTCTCCCGGGGGGGTAGATACGCAGTATTTT	CASSLSPGGVDTQYF
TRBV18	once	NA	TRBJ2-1	TGTGCCAGCTCACTTTCCGGGACCCAAAGGAAGTTCTTC	CASSLSGTQRKFF
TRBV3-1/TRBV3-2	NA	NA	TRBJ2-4	TGTGCCAGCAGCCAGGGGTCAAAAAACATTCAGTACTTC	CASSQGSKNIQYF
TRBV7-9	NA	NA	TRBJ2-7	TGTGCCAGCAGCCCCGGAGGGGGGAATATCCCCTACGAGCAGTACTTC	CASSPGGGNIPYEQYF
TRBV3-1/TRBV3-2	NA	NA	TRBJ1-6	TGTGCCAGCAGCTCACAGCGAGATTCGCCCCTCCACTTT	CASSSQRDSPLHF
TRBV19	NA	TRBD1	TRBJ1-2	TGTGCCAGTAACCCGCGGGACAGGCTTTTTAACTATGGCTACACCTTC	CASNPRDRLFNYGYTF
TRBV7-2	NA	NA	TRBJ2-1	TGTGCCAGCAGCTTAGTTGGGACGAACAATGAGCAGTTCTTC	CASSLVGTNNEQFF
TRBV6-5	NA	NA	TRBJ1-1	TGTGCCAGCAGAATCTCAGGGTATAGCACTGAAGCTTTCTTT	CASRISGYSTEAFF
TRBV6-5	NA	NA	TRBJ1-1	TGTGCCAGCAACCCAAACGGACTAATGAACACTGAAGCTTTCTTT	CASNPNGLMNTEAFF
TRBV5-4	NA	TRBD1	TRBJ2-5	TGTGCCAGCAGCCGCGGGACAGGCCAAGAGACCCAGTACTTC	CASSRGTGQETQYF
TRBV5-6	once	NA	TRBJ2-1	TGTGCCAGCAGCTCGGGCCACGATGAGCAGTTCTTC	CASSSGHDEQFF
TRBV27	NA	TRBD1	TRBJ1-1	TGTGCCAGCAGACCGACAGGGGGCGCCCCTGAAGCTTTCTTT	CASRPTGGAPEAFF
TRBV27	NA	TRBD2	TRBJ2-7	TGTGCCAGCAGTTTTTCACTAGCGGGAAACTACGAGCAGTACTTC	CASSFSLAGNYEQYF
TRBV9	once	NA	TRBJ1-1	TGTGCCAGCAGCGTAGTGGGGACGGCAAGCACTGAAGCTTTCTTT	CASSVVGTASTEAFF
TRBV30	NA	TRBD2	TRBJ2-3	TGTGCCTGGAGTATAGCGGGGGGCCTAGGTCCTAGCACAGATACGCAGTATTTT	CAWSIAGGLGPSTDTQYF
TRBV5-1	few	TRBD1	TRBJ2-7	TGCGCCAGCAGCTTGGAGGGACAGGGGTTAGGGGAGCAGTACTTC	CASSLEGQGLGEQYF
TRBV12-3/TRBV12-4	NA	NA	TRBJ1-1	TGTGCCAGCGATGCGGGTGGGTTTGAAGCTTTCTTT	CASDAGGFEAFF
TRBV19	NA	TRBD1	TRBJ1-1	TGTGCCAGTAGTATAGCTAGGGGACAGGGGATTGAAGCTTTCTTT	CASSIARGQGIEAFF
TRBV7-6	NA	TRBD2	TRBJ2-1	TGTGCCAGCACCCTAGCGGGGGGAGCCTACAATGAGCAGTTCTTC	CASTLAGGAYNEQFF
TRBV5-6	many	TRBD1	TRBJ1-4	TGTGCCAGCAGAAAGACAGGGACTATAAGACTAGAGGAAAAACTGTTTTTT	CASRKTGTIRLEEKLFF
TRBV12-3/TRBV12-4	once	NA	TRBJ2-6	TGTGCCAGCAGTTCTGGGGCCAACGTCCTGACTTTC	CASSSGANVLTF
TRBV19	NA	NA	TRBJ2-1	TGTGCCAGTAGAAGGGGTCCCTACAATGAGCAGTTCTTC	CASRRGPYNEQFF
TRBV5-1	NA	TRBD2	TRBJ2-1	TGCGCCAGCAGCTTGGTGGCTAGCGGGAGTAATGAGCAGTTCTTC	CASSLVASGSNEQFF
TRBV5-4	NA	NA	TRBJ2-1	TGTGCCAGCAGCCTCCCCCCGGTGGGTGTCTATGAGCAGTTCTTC	CASSLPPVGVYEQFF
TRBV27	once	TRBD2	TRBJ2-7	TGTGCCACCTCTAGGGACTATCTCCACGAGCAGTACTTC	CATSRDYLHEQYF
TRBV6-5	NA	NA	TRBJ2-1	TGTGCCAGCAGTCTCGGAACCGGGGGATACAATGAGCAGTTCTTC	CASSLGTGGYNEQFF
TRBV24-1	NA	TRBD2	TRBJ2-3	TGTGCCACCAGTGATTCAAGCGGACTAGCTGGGGATACGCAGTATTTT	CATSDSSGLAGDTQYF
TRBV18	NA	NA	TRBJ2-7	TGTGCCAGCTCACCACTTTCAGGGCCAACCTACGAGCAGTACTTC	CASSPLSGPTYEQYF
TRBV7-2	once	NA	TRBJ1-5	TGTGCCAGCAGCTTAGTTCGGACGTATAGCAATCAGCCCCAGCATTTT	CASSLVRTYSNQPQHF
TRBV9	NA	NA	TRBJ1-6	TGTGCCAGCAGCGCGACAGATAATAATTCACCCCTCCACTTT	CASSATDNNSPLHF
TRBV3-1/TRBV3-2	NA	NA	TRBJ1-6	TGTGCCAGCAGCCTTGTAGGGCGGAATTCACCCCTCCACTTT	CASSLVGRNSPLHF
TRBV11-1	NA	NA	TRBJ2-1	TGTGCCAGCAGCGTTTTGGACAGTCTCAATGAGCAGTTCTTC	CASSVLDSLNEQFF
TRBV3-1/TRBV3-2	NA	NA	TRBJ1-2	TGTGCCAGCAGCCTGACCGGGGCGCGCGGCTACACCTTC	CASSLTGARGYTF
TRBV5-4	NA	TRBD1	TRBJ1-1	TGTGCCAGCAGCTCTGTGGACAGGGGGGCGAACACTGAAGCTTTCTTT	CASSSVDRGANTEAFF
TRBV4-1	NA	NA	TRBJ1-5	TGCGCCAGCAGCCAAGGTCGCGGTTTTGGCAATCAGCCCCAGCATTTT	CASSQGRGFGNQPQHF
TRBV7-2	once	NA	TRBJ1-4	TGTGCCAGCAGCTTAGATTCGAACAGAAATGAAAAACTGTTTTTT	CASSLDSNRNEKLFF
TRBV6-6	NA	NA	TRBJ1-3	TGTGCCAGCAGTTACGGGGGGGAATTCGCTGGAAACACCATATATTTT	CASSYGGEFAGNTIYF
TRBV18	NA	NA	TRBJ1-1	TGTGCCAGCTCACCACCGAGTAGCCCACAAGAAGCTTTCTTT	CASSPPSSPQEAFF
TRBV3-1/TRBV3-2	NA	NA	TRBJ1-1	TGTGCCAGCAGTGGGGGGAAGGCAGGGAGGAACACTGAAGCTTTCTTT	CASSGGKAGRNTEAFF
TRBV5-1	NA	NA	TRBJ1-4	TGCGCCAGCAGCTTGGACGGCTTTAATGAAAAACTGTTTTTT	CASSLDGFNEKLFF
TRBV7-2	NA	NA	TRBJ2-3	TGTGCCAGCAGCTTACAAGCGAGTAGCACAGATACGCAGTATTTT	CASSLQASSTDTQYF